The entry below describes one TCR beta chain. The antigen remains unidentified. The sample originates from a study of shared clonotypes between healthy human individuals. Study context: Samples came from two female and a few male donors aged 18 to 49. The study, taken as a whole, reports: Generation probabilities of non-shared clonotypes were lower (relative to those shared by all four donors).

Sequenced by immunoSEQ multiplex PCR; TCRdb stores in-frame clones only, minus some. The top ten hold roughly 0.13% of the sample, which has approximately 2.4 million clones, around 95% seen once. CDR3 length equals 14 residues. V lost 2 bases to trimming and J lost 5 bases; unmatched junction nucleotides: 7. Germline V gene lookup returns CDR1 SGHNT and CDR2 YYREEE (reference sequence). This receptor was taken from a man aged 18 to 29 in good health. V usage is TRBV5-4 and J usage is TRBJ2-7; 7 positions agree with TRBD2. Sequenced material: naive CD4+ T cells sorted from blood. Indicated subset: CD45RA+ positively selected. The CDR3, as DNA: TGTGCCAGCAGCTTCACGGGACTAACGGACGAGCAGTACTTC. The encoded protein is CASSFTGLTDEQYF.